Listed below are T cell receptor beta chains from one sample, sequenced in a study of blood T cell repertoires in COVID-19. Method: immunoSEQ multiplex PCR; TCRdb's copy keeps in-frame clones and lacks some. The sample records under 250,000 clones, roughly 84% being singletons. The sequenced sample was peripheral blood. Receptors were obtained from an elderly woman with acute or convalescent COVID-19. CDR3s include the opening cysteine and the closing phenylalanine or tryptophan. The D gene is left open where the match is weak. Where a row states a size, it is once, few, many or the class of an expanded clone; other rows omit it.

size | J | D | V | DNA | CDR3
- | TRBJ1-2 | TRBD1 | TRBV4-3 | TGCGCCAGCAGCCCCCTTTTGGGGGGACAGGGGGCTTATGGCTACACCTTC | CASSPLLGGQGAYGYTF
- | TRBJ1-2 | TRBD1 | TRBV5-5 | TGTGCCAGCAGCAGCCCAGACAGGGGAGAATACACCTTC | CASSSPDRGEYTF
- | TRBJ2-7 | - | TRBV24-1 | TGTGCCACCAGTGATTCCCGCCTTGGGGCGGAGCAGTACTTC | CATSDSRLGAEQYF
- | TRBJ1-2 | TRBD1 | TRBV7-8 | TGTGCCAGCAGCCAAGTTACCGGGACAGGGGATGGCTACACCTTC | CASSQVTGTGDGYTF
once | TRBJ2-1 | TRBD2 | TRBV19 | TGTGCCAGTAGTCTACGGACTAGCGGACAGCATTACAATGAGCAGTTCTTC | CASSLRTSGQHYNEQFF
once | TRBJ2-5 | TRBD2 | TRBV7-2 | TGTGCCAGCAGCTGGAAAGGCCCCCTGACGGGGGGACGACAAGAGACCCAGTACTTC | CASSWKGPLTGGRQETQYF
- | TRBJ1-1 | - | TRBV11-2 | TGTGCCAGCAGCCTTAGAGGCCCCCTCAGGGCTTGGACTGAAGCTTTCTTT | CASSLRGPLRAWTEAFF
- | TRBJ2-2 | - | TRBV12-3/TRBV12-4 | TGTGCCAGCAGGGGTAGCCGAACCGGGGAGCTGTTTTTT | CASRGSRTGELFF
- | TRBJ1-6 | TRBD1 | TRBV11-3 | TGTGCCAGCAGAGAGGACAGGGTGTCTAATTCACCCCTCCACTTT | CASREDRVSNSPLHF
- | TRBJ1-5 | TRBD1 | TRBV2 | TGTGCCAGCAGGGCACAGGGGGCCACAAATCAGCCCCAGCATTTT | CASRAQGATNQPQHF
- | TRBJ1-2 | - | TRBV19 | TGTGCCAGTAGCTCAGGAGGTTGGGGTTTTGGCTACACCTTC | CASSSGGWGFGYTF
- | TRBJ1-2 | - | TRBV7-9 | TGTGCCAGCAGCTTGGGGGCGCCAGGCTATGGCTACACCTTC | CASSLGAPGYGYTF
- | TRBJ2-7 | - | TRBV21-1 | TGTGCCAGCAGCCTACCTGAGGGCAGTAGACACTTC | CASSLPEGSRHF
- | TRBJ1-1 | - | TRBV28 | TGTGCCAGCAGTTTGATAGGGAGTGGGGAAGGTGAAGCTTTCTTT | CASSLIGSGEGEAFF
- | TRBJ2-7 | TRBD1 | TRBV7-8 | TGTGCCAGCAGCTTCTGGGGACAGGGAAAGGACGAGCAGTACTTC | CASSFWGQGKDEQYF
- | TRBJ1-1 | - | TRBV27 | TGTGCCAGCAGTAGACAGGAGAGGAACACTGAAGCTTTCTTT | CASSRQERNTEAFF
- | TRBJ2-1 | TRBD2 | TRBV4-2 | TGTGCCAGCAGCACACTAGCGGGCAATGAGCAGTTCTTC | CASSTLAGNEQFF
- | TRBJ1-4 | TRBD1 | TRBV18 | TGTGCCAGCTCACCACGGGACAGTAACTATGAAAAACTGTTTTTT | CASSPRDSNYEKLFF
once | TRBJ2-3 | - | TRBV6-1 | TGTGCCAGCAGTGAAGCGGGGCACCTCACAGATACGCAGTATTTT | CASSEAGHLTDTQYF
once | TRBJ1-2 | - | TRBV29-1 | TGCAGCGTTTTTGGACAGCCTTATGGCTACACCTTC | CSVFGQPYGYTF
- | TRBJ2-7 | - | TRBV7-2 | TGTGCCAGCAGCTCCCCTCCCGGGGGAAGGGGATACGAGCAGTACTTC | CASSSPPGGRGYEQYF
once | TRBJ1-2 | - | TRBV2 | TGTGCCAGCAGTGCCGGACTGACCCCTAACTATGGCTACACCTTC | CASSAGLTPNYGYTF
- | TRBJ2-2 | - | TRBV24-1 | TGTGCCACCAGTGATCCCCGACAGAGCACCGGGGAGCTGTTTTTT | CATSDPRQSTGELFF
- | TRBJ1-5 | - | TRBV6-5 | TGTGCCAGCCGCTTACAGGGTAGTAGCAATCAGCCCCAGCATTTT | CASRLQGSSNQPQHF
- | TRBJ2-3 | - | TRBV5-3 | TGTGCCAGAAGCCACCCGGAGTGTAAGGCGGATACGCAGTATTTT | CARSHPECKADTQYF
- | TRBJ2-1 | TRBD1 | TRBV19 | TGTGCCAGTAGTATAGGAACTCAGGGGGCGCGGTTCTTC | CASSIGTQGARFF
- | TRBJ2-1 | - | TRBV5-1 | TGCGCCAGCAGCTTGGCATACAATGAGCAGTTCTTC | CASSLAYNEQFF
- | TRBJ2-2 | - | TRBV6-5 | TGTGCCAGCAGTTACAGTCAGACAAACACCGGGGAGCTGTTTTTT | CASSYSQTNTGELFF
- | TRBJ1-1 | TRBD1 | TRBV5-1 | TGCGCCAGCAGGGAAGACAGGGAGGTCACTGAAGCTTTCTTT | CASREDREVTEAFF
- | TRBJ2-6 | - | TRBV5-5 | TGTGCCAGCAGCAGGGAGTCCGGGGCCAACGTCCTGACTTTC | CASSRESGANVLTF
- | TRBJ2-6 | - | TRBV18 | TGTGCCAGCTCACCACCGGCGGGACGGAGGCCCTCTGGGGCCAACGTCCTGACTTTC | CASSPPAGRRPSGANVLTF
- | TRBJ2-7 | - | TRBV3-1/TRBV3-2 | TGTGCCAGCAGCCAAGATCGCCACTGGTTCTACGAGCAGTACTTC | CASSQDRHWFYEQYF
once | TRBJ1-1 | - | TRBV28 | TGTGCCAGCAGTTTACCAACAGGGAAAATCGCTGAAGCTTTCTTT | CASSLPTGKIAEAFF
- | TRBJ1-4 | TRBD1 | TRBV19 | TGTGCCAGTAGTTCCGACAGGGGTGCGCCAACTAATGAAAAACTGTTTTTT | CASSSDRGAPTNEKLFF
- | TRBJ2-2 | TRBD2 | TRBV12-3/TRBV12-4 | TGTGCCAGCAGTTTAAGCGGGGCCGGGGAGCTGTTTTTT | CASSLSGAGELFF
- | TRBJ1-5 | TRBD1 | TRBV29-1 | TGCAGCGTTCGGGACAGGGGTCAGCCCCAGCATTTT | CSVRDRGQPQHF
few | TRBJ2-7 | TRBD1 | TRBV9 | TGTGCCAGCAGCCCGACGGGACAGGCCGCCTACGAGCAGTACTTC | CASSPTGQAAYEQYF
- | TRBJ2-5 | - | TRBV29-1 | TGCAGCGTTCTCCCCAGTTACCAAGAGACCCAGTACTTC | CSVLPSYQETQYF
- | TRBJ2-7 | - | TRBV11-3 | TGTGCCAGCAGCTTAGGATACGGCGGGGTAACCTACGAGCAGTACTTC | CASSLGYGGVTYEQYF
- | TRBJ2-3 | TRBD2 | TRBV9 | TGTGCCAGCAGCGCTAGCGGGGGGGCGTCGGATACGCAGTATTTT | CASSASGGASDTQYF
- | TRBJ1-2 | - | TRBV3-1/TRBV3-2 | TGTGCCAGCAGCCAAAAAAGGGGCGGTGGTGGCTACACCTTC | CASSQKRGGGGYTF
- | TRBJ1-1 | TRBD1 | TRBV7-2 | TGTGCCAGCAGCTCGCAGGGGGCCTGGGGCCCTGAAGCTTTCTTT | CASSSQGAWGPEAFF
few | TRBJ2-1 | TRBD2 | TRBV28 | TGTGCCAGCAGTTTAGGCGGGGGTTCTCGCTACAATGAGCAGTTCTTC | CASSLGGGSRYNEQFF
- | TRBJ1-2 | - | TRBV5-6 | TGTGCCAGCAGCCCCCGAGGGGGACCAGCTAACTATGGCTACACCTTC | CASSPRGGPANYGYTF
few | TRBJ1-2 | TRBD1 | TRBV7-2 | TGTGCCAGCAGCTTCGGCAGGGGGCGAAGGGGCTACACCTTC | CASSFGRGRRGYTF
- | TRBJ1-3 | - | TRBV20-1 | TGCAGTGCTAGTTACGGGAGCTCTGGAAACACCATATATTTT | CSASYGSSGNTIYF